This TCR beta chain was observed in a study of beta chain features in type 1 diabetes. The study's findings and limits: The study found that naive, central memory and Treg TCRB repertoires appeared more similar in patients than in healthy donors. Cells with high TCR expression could be over-represented when cDNA is sequenced. The study found fewer insertions and more deletions at VDJ junctions in type 1 diabetes patients.

Germline CDR1 is ENHRY and CDR2 is SYGVKD. Deletions cut 5 bases from V and 5 bases from J, with 14 bases between. The CDR3 runs to 14 residues. In this sample, this clone turned up a few times. The antigen is not known. A heparinised blood draw that averaged around 110 mL was obtained once from each donor. Expressed TCRB transcripts were sequenced, since all the RNA that had been isolated was reverse transcribed. The protocol was immunoSEQ multiplex PCR, while the TCRdb copy is restricted to in-frame clones and leaves out a portion. This repertoire shows about 410,000 clones, roughly 13% found once; its top ten account for roughly 0.036%.

The chain combines TRBV10-3 with TRBJ2-3; either TRBD1 or TRBD2 may fit D (5 bases each). This clonotype was sampled from a man aged 25-45 years in good health. The sequenced material came from naive CD4+ T cells from blood. As DNA, the CDR3 is TGTGCCATCAGTTCGGGACCGTCGGGAGATACGCAGTATTTT. It specifies CAISSGPSGDTQYF.